Presented here are 28 T cell receptor beta chains from one specimen sequenced in a study of memory CD4+ T cells and cytomegalovirus serostatus. TCRdb's table, derived via immunoSEQ multiplex PCR, lists solely in-frame clones and lacks some. The table records around 53,000 clones, around 80% of them present only once. Single viable CD3+CD4+CD8-CD45RO+ cells were sorted as the memory CD4+ T cells. Sequences were obtained from memory CD4+ T cells from blood. The origin of the receptors is an adult in good health and CMV-seronegative.

This chain connects TRBV6-5 to TRBJ1-2; 8 bases match TRBD1. The CDR3 is made up of 13 amino acids. The germline V gene has CDR1 MNHEY and CDR2 SVGAGI. J gave up 5 bases and V 9 bases, and 8 bases lay outside the gene matches. The CDR3 bases are TGTGCCAGTCGTAAGGGACAGGCTTATGGCTACACCTTC. This gives the protein CASRKGQAYGYTF.

The chain recombines TRBV18 with TRBJ1-2; the match to TRBD1 covers 8 bases. The CDR3 extends over 13 amino acids. J lost 4 bases, V lost 8 bases, and 6 bases had no gene match. Germline CDR1 KGHSH, CDR2 LQKENI. CDR3 protein: CASTGQGAYGYTF. The CDR3 DNA is TGTGCCAGCACCGGACAGGGTGCCTATGGCTACACCTTC.

V usage is TRBV6-5 and J usage is TRBJ1-4; TRBD1 might be the D (6 bases). CDR1 and CDR2 from the germline V gene are MNHEY and SVGAGI. The CDR3 loop spans 13 amino acids. Trimming removed 2 bases from V and 7 bases from J, with 8 bases in between. DNA of the CDR3: TGTGCCAGCAGTTACAGGGGGGGTGAAAAACTGTTTTTT. Residues: CASSYRGGEKLFF.

This clone turned up a few times. This chain uses TRBV5-1 with TRBJ1-6; D is unresolved. V was clipped by 4 bases and J by 3 bases, with 17 bases between them. CDR3 size: 17 residues. Germline V gene lookup returns CDR1 SGHRS and CDR2 YFSETQ. Here the CDR3 reads CASSRVAGVDYNSPLHF. For the CDR3, the DNA is TGCGCCAGCAGCCGAGTGGCCGGAGTGGACTATAATTCACCCCTCCACTTT.

This sequence joins TRBV10-3 and TRBJ2-3; D is unresolved. Germline CDR1 is ENHRY and CDR2 is SYGVKD. The V gene lost 5 bases and the J gene lost 8 bases, with 14 bases spanning the gap. The CDR3 has 13 amino acids. The CDR3 loop is CAISPDRYGTQYF. The DNA for the CDR3 is TGTGCCATCAGTCCAGACCGGTATGGTACGCAGTATTTT.

The V call is TRBV6-1, the J call TRBJ2-7, with 10 bases fitting TRBD2. With V trimmed by 7 bases and J by 4 bases, 10 bases remained unmatched. This CDR3 comprises 15 residues. The germline V gene has CDR1 MNHNS and CDR2 SASEGT. The CDR3 loop is CASNSPSGGRYEQYF. In DNA form, the CDR3 reads TGTGCCAGCAATTCCCCTAGCGGGGGTCGGTACGAGCAGTACTTC.

Here the CDR3 reads CASSSRTTPSQPQHF. CDR3 DNA: TGTGCCAGCAGTTCTAGGACAACTCCGAGTCAGCCCCAGCATTTT. V gene TRBV28 combines with J gene TRBJ1-5; weak D call: TRBD1 (5 bases). Germline CDR1 and CDR2: MDHEN and SYDVKM. The CDR3 covers 15 residues. Trimming removed 4 bases at V and 6 bases at J, with 16 bases between. Drawing the rest from reference TRBV28 and TRBJ1-5, the complete variable domain is DVKVTQSSRYLVKRTGEKVFLECVQDMDHENMFWYRQDPGLGLRLIYFSYDVKMKEKGDIPEGYSVSREKKERFSLILESASTNQTSMYLCASSSRTTPSQPQHFGDGTRLSIL.

The gene calls are TRBV28 and TRBJ2-5; D call uncertain. Trimming removed 6 bases at V and 4 bases at J, with 9 bases between. The germline V gene encodes CDR1 MDHEN and CDR2 SYDVKM. There are 12 residues in the CDR3. As DNA, the CDR3 is TGTGCCAGCAGCTCCGATGGAGAGACCCAGTACTTC. Amino acid sequence: CASSSDGETQYF. Complete variable domain (other parts from reference TRBV28 and TRBJ2-5): DVKVTQSSRYLVKRTGEKVFLECVQDMDHENMFWYRQDPGLGLRLIYFSYDVKMKEKGDIPEGYSVSREKKERFSLILESASTNQTSMYLCASSSDGETQYFGPGTRLLVL.

The chain links TRBV28 to TRBJ2-7, with 13 bases lining up with TRBD2. CDR3 size: 16 residues. V dropped 5 bases and J dropped 3; count of bases not matched to a gene: 7. The V gene's germline CDR1 is MDHEN and CDR2 SYDVKM. CDR3 DNA: TGTGCCAGCAGTCCAACGGGACTAGCGGGGAACTACGAGCAGTACTTC. Protein product: CASSPTGLAGNYEQYF.

The CDR3 sequence: CAISEPGDEQFF. In DNA form, the CDR3 reads TGTGCCATCAGTGAGCCTGGGGATGAGCAGTTCTTC. The J gene is TRBJ2-1, the V gene TRBV10-3; D is uncertain. V was pared by 2 bases and J by 8 bases, with 7 bases between. Per the germline V gene, CDR1 is ENHRY and CDR2 is SYGVKD. This CDR3 contains 12 residues.

This clone was found once. The rearrangement joins TRBV13 to TRBJ2-1, with 8 bases fitting TRBD2. The CDR3 is 15 residues long. The germline V gene has CDR1 PRHDT and CDR2 FYEKMQ (reference sequence). J lost 9 bases, V lost 5 bases, and 12 bases had no gene match. The CDR3 here is CASSPRHGLASEQFF. Written as DNA, the CDR3 is TGTGCCAGCAGCCCGAGACACGGACTAGCCTCTGAGCAGTTCTTC.

The rearrangement joins TRBV19 to TRBJ1-3, with D possibly being TRBD1 (6 bases). CDR1 and CDR2 from the germline V gene are LNHDA and SQIVND (reference sequence). Trimming pared 5 bases from V and 0 bases from J, leaving 14 bases between. The CDR3 is made up of 16 amino acids. CDR3 nucleotides: TGTGCCAGTAGTGTAAGGACAGCAAGCTCTGGAAACACCATATATTTT. The encoded protein is CASSVRTASSGNTIYF. The full variable domain, its missing parts supplied by reference TRBV19 and TRBJ1-3, is DGGITQSPKYLFRKEGQNVTLSCEQNLNHDAMYWYRQDPGQGLRLIYYSQIVNDFQKGDIAEGYSVSREKKESFPLTVTSAQKNPTAFYLCASSVRTASSGNTIYFGEGSWLTVV.

This chain joins TRBV9 and TRBJ2-7; TRBD1 matches at 8 bases. CDR1 and CDR2 (germline): SGDLS, YYNGEE. V lost 3 bases, J lost 5 bases, and 4 bases stayed unmatched. The CDR3 contains 13 residues. CDR3 protein: CASSADRGDEQYF. CDR3 DNA sequence: TGTGCCAGCAGCGCTGACAGGGGCGACGAGCAGTACTTC.

The chain combines TRBV19 with TRBJ2-1; D possibly corresponds to TRBD2 (5 bases). The CDR3 totals 13 residues. Looked up from germline, CDR1 is LNHDA and CDR2 is SQIVND (reference sequence). V was pared by 5 bases and J by 7 bases, with 12 bases between. The CDR3 loop reads CASSRRTVNEQFF. The CDR3, as DNA: TGTGCCAGTAGTCGACGGACTGTGAATGAGCAGTTCTTC.

The chain uses TRBV9 and TRBJ2-7; TRBD1 matches at 9 bases. J was trimmed by 3 bases and V by 0 bases; bases with no gene match: 4. The germline V gene encodes CDR1 SGDLS and CDR2 YYNGEE. CDR3 length equals 15 residues. In nucleotides, the CDR3 is TGTGCCAGCAGCGTAGGGGACAGGGTGGACTACGAGCAGTACTTC. Amino acid sequence: CASSVGDRVDYEQYF.

This chain connects TRBV15 to TRBJ1-5; maybe TRBD1 (6 bases). Germline V gene sequence: CDR1 LNHNV, CDR2 YYDKDF (reference sequence). The CDR3 length is 15 residues. V shed 0 bases and J shed 4 bases, with 10 bases lying between them. The CDR3 here is CATSREQGGNQPQHF. In DNA form, the CDR3 reads TGTGCCACCAGCAGAGAACAGGGAGGGAATCAGCCCCAGCATTTT.

This rearrangement joins TRBV4-1 to TRBJ2-2; TRBD2 agrees at 7 bases. Germline-derived CDR1 and CDR2 are MGHRA and YSYEKL. CDR3 size: 15 residues. With V trimmed by 1 base and J by 7 bases, 6 bases remained unmatched. CDR3 amino acids: CASSQAGLVDGELFF. CDR3 in DNA: TGCGCCAGCAGCCAAGCCGGACTAGTGGACGGGGAGCTGTTTTTT.

The rearrangement uses TRBV6-6 and TRBJ1-5; no definite D call. V lost 5 bases and J 3 bases, leaving 8 bases between the germline ends. Germline V CDR1 and CDR2: MNHNY, SVGAGI (reference sequence). CDR3 length equals 13 residues. In nucleotides, the CDR3 is TGTGCCAGCAGTCTCGGATTCAATCAGCCCCAGCATTTT. It specifies CASSLGFNQPQHF.

This clone appeared once. This sequence joins TRBV11-2 and TRBJ1-3; no firm D call. The CDR3 is 12 residues long. Per germline, CDR1 SGHAT and CDR2 FQNNGV. The V and J ends lost 5 bases and 0 bases respectively, with 2 bases between them. The CDR3 bases are TGTGCCAGCAGCACCTCTGGAAACACCATATATTTT. This translates into CASSTSGNTIYF. The full variable domain, rest sourced from reference TRBV11-2 and TRBJ1-3, is EAGVAQSPRYKIIEKRQSVAFWCNPISGHATLYWYQQILGQGPKLLIQFQNNGVVDDSQLPKDRFSAERLKGVDSTLKIQPAKLEDSAVYLCASSTSGNTIYFGEGSWLTVV.

The chain combines TRBV9 with TRBJ1-2, with D hard to call. This CDR3 contains 16 residues. V gave up 3 bases and J gave up 5 bases, with 20 bases separating them. Germline V gene lookup returns CDR1 SGDLS and CDR2 YYNGEE. The CDR3 DNA sequence: TGTGCCAGCAGCGCGACGAGTTCCTGGCAGGTGTATGGCTACACCTTC. Protein: CASSATSSWQVYGYTF.

The CDR3 loop reads CASSLALGDTSRETQYF. CDR3 in DNA: TGTGCCAGCAGCTTAGCATTAGGGGACACCTCCAGAGAGACCCAGTACTTC. The genes are TRBV7-8 and TRBJ2-5, with TRBD1 as a possible D gene (6 bases). The CDR3 length is 17 residues. Trimming took 0 bases from V and 4 from J, leaving 18 bases between them. Germline CDR1 SGHVS, CDR2 FQNEAQ.

The V and J genes are TRBV19 and TRBJ1-6; D not certain. Germline CDR1 reads LNHDA; CDR2 reads SQIVND (reference sequence). CDR3 length: 18 residues. V was shortened by 4 bases and J by 8 bases, with 24 bases between the two germline ends. The CDR3 loop reads CASSRTVPSTSSYSPLHF. The DNA of the CDR3 is TGTGCCAGTAGTAGGACCGTTCCGTCCACCTCGAGTTATTCACCCCTCCACTTT.

The V call is TRBV6-1, the J call TRBJ1-2; the D gene is possibly TRBD1 (6 bases). Per germline, CDR1 MNHNS and CDR2 SASEGT. The CDR3 length is 15 residues. V shed 5 bases and J shed 2 bases, with 15 bases lying between them. In DNA, the CDR3 is TGTGCCAGCAGTATTTATAAACAGGGAAACTATGGCTACACCTTC. Its protein product is CASSIYKQGNYGYTF.

CDR3 residues: CASSLGRGNTQYF. CDR3 DNA sequence: TGTGCCAGCAGCTTAGGGAGGGGGAATACGCAGTATTTT. The chain is built from TRBV7-9 and TRBJ2-3; either TRBD1 or TRBD2 may fit D (6 bases each). Germline assignment: CDR1 SEHNR and CDR2 FQNEAQ (reference sequence). Trimming cost V 1 base and J 7 bases, with 9 bases left between them. CDR3 size: 13 residues. The full variable domain, rest sourced from reference TRBV7-9 and TRBJ2-3, is DTGVSQNPRHKITKRGQNVTFRCDPISEHNRLYWYRQTLGQGPEFLTYFQNEAQLEKSRLLSDRFSAERPKGSFSTLEIQRTEQGDSAMYLCASSLGRGNTQYFGPGTRLTVL.

The rearrangement uses TRBV7-2 and TRBJ1-5; tentative D call: TRBD1 (6 bases). The CDR3 loop spans 15 amino acids. CDR1 SGHTA and CDR2 FQGNSA come from the germline V gene. With 1 base removed from V and 4 bases from J, the gap between germline ends came to 11 bases. The CDR3 DNA follows: TGTGCCAGCAGCTTAGACAGGGCGGGGAATCAGCCCCAGCATTTT. Encoded protein: CASSLDRAGNQPQHF.

The CDR3 here is CASKKDRDYGQPQHF. The CDR3 bases are TGTGCCAGTAAAAAGGACAGGGATTACGGTCAGCCCCAGCATTTT. V is TRBV19 and J is TRBJ1-5, with 8 nucleotides matching TRBD1. The CDR3 covers 15 residues. V trimming: 7 bases; J trimming: 6 bases; junction bases outside the gene matches: 11. CDR1 and CDR2 from the germline V gene are LNHDA and SQIVND (reference sequence).

This clone was seen just once. This rearrangement joins TRBV2 to TRBJ2-3; D gene ambiguous. The germline V gene has CDR1 SNHLY and CDR2 FYNNEI. This CDR3 has 12 amino acids. V lost 2 bases and J lost 4, with 4 bases in between. CDR3 sequence: CASSEIADTQYF. The CDR3 bases are TGTGCCAGCAGTGAAATCGCAGATACGCAGTATTTT.

This chain joins TRBV19 and TRBJ2-1; 13 bases map to TRBD2. From germline, CDR1 is LNHDA and CDR2 SQIVND (reference sequence). The CDR3 runs to 15 residues. The V gene end was trimmed by 5 bases and the J gene end by 10 bases; junction bases not matched to a gene: 8. CDR3 loop: CASSPRTSGRQEQFF. As DNA, the CDR3 is TGTGCCAGTAGTCCCAGGACTAGCGGGAGACAAGAGCAGTTCTTC. Variable domain in full (rest from reference TRBV19 and TRBJ2-1): DGGITQSPKYLFRKEGQNVTLSCEQNLNHDAMYWYRQDPGQGLRLIYYSQIVNDFQKGDIAEGYSVSREKKESFPLTVTSAQKNPTAFYLCASSPRTSGRQEQFFGPGTRLTVL.